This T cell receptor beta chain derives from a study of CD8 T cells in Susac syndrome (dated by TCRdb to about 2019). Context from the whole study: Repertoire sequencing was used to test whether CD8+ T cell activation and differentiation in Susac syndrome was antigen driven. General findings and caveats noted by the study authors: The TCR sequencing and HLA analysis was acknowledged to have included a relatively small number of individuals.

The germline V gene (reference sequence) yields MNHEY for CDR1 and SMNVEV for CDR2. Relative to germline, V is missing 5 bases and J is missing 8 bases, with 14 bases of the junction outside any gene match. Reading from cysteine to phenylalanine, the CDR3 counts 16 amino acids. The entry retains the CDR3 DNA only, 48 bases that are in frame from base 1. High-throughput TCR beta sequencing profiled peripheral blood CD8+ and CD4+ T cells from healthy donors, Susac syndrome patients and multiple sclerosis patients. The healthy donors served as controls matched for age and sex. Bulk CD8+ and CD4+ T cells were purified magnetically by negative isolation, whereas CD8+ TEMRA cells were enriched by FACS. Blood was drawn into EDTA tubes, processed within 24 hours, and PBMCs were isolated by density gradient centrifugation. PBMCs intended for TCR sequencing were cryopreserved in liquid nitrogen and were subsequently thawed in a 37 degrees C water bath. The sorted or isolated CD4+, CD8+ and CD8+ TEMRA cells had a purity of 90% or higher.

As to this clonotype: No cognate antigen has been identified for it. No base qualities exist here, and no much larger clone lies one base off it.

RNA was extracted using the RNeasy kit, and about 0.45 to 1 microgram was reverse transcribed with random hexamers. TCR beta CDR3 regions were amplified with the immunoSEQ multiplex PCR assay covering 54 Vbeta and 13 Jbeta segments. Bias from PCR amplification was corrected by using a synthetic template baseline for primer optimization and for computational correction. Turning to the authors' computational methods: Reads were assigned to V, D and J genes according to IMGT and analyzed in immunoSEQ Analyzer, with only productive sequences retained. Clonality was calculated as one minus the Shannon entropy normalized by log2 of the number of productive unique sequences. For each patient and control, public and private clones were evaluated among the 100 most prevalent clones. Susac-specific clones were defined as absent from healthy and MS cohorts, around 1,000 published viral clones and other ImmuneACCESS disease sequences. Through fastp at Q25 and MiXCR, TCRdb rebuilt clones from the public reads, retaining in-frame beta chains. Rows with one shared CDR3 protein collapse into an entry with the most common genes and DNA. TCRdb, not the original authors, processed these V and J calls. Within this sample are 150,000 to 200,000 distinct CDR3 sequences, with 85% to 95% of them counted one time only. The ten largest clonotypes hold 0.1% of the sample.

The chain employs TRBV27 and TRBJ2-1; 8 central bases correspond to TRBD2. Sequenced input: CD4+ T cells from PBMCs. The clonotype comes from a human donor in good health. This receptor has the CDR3 CASSILAGRGSDEQFF. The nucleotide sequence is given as TGTGCCAGCAGTATCTTAGCGGGGAGAGGTAGTGATGAGCAGTTCTTC.